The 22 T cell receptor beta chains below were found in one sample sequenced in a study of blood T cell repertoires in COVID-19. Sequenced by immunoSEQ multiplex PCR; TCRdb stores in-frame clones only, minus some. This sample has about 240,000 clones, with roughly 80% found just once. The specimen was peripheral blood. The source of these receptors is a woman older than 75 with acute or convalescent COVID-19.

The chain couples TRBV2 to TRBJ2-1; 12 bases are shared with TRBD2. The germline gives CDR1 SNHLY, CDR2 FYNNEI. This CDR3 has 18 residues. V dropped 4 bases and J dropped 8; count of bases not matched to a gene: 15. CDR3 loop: CASSGSSGLAGYSDEQFF. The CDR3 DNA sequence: TGTGCCAGCAGTGGGTCCTCGGGACTAGCGGGCTATTCCGATGAGCAGTTCTTC.

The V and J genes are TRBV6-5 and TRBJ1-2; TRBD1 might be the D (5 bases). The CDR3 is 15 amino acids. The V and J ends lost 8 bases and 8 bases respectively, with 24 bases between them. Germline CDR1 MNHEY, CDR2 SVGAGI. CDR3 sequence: CASWRDSILTGGYTF. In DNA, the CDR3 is TGTGCCAGCTGGCGGGACTCGATATTAACGGGCGGCTACACCTTC.

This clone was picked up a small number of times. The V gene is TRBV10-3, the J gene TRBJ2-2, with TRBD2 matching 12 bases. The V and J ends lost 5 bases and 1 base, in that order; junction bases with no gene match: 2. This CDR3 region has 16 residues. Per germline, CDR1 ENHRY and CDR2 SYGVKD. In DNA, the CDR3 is TGTGCCATCAGTAAGGGACTAGCGGGGAACACCGGGGAGCTGTTTTTT. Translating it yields CAISKGLAGNTGELFF.

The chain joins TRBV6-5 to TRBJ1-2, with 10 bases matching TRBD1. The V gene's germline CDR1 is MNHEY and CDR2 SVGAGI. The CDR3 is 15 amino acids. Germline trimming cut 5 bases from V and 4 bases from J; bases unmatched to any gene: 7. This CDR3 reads CASSRGTGDSYGYTF. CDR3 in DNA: TGTGCCAGCAGTAGAGGGACAGGGGATTCCTATGGCTACACCTTC.

As DNA, the CDR3 is TGTGCCAGCAGTGAAACAGGGGGTATGGGCAATGAGCAGTTCTTC. It yields the protein CASSETGGMGNEQFF. The chain joins TRBV6-1 to TRBJ2-1; 8 nucleotides line up with TRBD1. CDR3 length: 15 residues. Germline assignment: CDR1 MNHNS and CDR2 SASEGT. J lost 6 bases, V lost 2 bases, and 6 bases had no gene match.

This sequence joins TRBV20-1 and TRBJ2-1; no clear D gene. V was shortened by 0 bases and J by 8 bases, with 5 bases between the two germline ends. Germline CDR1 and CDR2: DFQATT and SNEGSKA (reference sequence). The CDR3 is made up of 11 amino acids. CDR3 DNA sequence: TGCAGTGCTAGAGATCCTTATGAGCAGTTCTTC. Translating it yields CSARDPYEQFF.

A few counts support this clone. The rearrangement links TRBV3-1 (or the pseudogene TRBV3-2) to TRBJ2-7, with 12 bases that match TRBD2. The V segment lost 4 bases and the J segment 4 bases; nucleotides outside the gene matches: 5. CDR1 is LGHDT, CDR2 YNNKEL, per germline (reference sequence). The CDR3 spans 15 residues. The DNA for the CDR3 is TGTGCCAGCAGCCCAGGACTAGCGGGGAGGTACGAGCAGTACTTC. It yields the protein CASSPGLAGRYEQYF.

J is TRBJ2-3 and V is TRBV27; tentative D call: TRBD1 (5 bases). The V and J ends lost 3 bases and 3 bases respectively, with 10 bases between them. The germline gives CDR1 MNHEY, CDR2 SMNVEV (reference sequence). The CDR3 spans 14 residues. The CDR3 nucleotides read TGTGCCAGCAGTTTTTCACCAGGGACAGATACGCAGTATTTT. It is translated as CASSFSPGTDTQYF.

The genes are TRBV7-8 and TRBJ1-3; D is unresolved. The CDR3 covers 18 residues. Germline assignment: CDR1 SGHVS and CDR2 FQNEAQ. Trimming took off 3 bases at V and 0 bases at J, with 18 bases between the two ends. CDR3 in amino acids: CASSFLGEVSFSGNTIYF. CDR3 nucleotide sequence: TGTGCCAGCAGCTTTCTCGGGGAGGTTTCCTTCTCTGGAAACACCATATATTTT.

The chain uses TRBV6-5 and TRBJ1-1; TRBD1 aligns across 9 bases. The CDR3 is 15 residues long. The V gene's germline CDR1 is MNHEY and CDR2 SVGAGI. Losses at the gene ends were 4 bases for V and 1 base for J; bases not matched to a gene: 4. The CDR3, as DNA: TGTGCCAGCAGTTTCCAGGACAGGGGGAACACTGAAGCTTTCTTT. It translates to CASSFQDRGNTEAFF.

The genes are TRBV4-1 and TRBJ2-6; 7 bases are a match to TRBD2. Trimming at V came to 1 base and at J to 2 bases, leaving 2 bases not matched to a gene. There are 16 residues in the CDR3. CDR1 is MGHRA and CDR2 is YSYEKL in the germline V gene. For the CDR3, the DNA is TGCGCCAGCAGCCAAGGGCTAGCGGCTGGGGCCAACGTCCTGACTTTC. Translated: CASSQGLAAGANVLTF.

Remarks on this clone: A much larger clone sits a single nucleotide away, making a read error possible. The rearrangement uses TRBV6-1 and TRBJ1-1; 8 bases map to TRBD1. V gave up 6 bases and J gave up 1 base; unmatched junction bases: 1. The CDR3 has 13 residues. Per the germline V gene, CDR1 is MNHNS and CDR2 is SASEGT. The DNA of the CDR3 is TGTGCCAGCAGGGGACAGGCGAACACTGAAGCTTTCTTT. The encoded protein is CASRGQANTEAFF.

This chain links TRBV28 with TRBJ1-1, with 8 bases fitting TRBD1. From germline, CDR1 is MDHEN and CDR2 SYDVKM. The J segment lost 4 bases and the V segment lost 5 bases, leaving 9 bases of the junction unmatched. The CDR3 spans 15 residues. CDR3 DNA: TGTGCCAGCAGTCCCCCGACAGGGGTGGCCACTGAAGCTTTCTTT. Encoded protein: CASSPPTGVATEAFF.

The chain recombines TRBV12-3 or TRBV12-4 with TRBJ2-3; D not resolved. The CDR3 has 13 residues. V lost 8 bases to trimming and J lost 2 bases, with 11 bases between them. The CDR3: CASRSQITDTQYF. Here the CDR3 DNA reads TGTGCCAGCCGCTCCCAGATCACAGATACGCAGTATTTT.

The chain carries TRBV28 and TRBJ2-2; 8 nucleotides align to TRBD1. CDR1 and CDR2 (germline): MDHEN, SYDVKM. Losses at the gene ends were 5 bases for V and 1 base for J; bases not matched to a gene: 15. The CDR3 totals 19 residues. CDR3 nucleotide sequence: TGTGCCAGCAGTCTCACAGGGGGAATCTTCCTCCTGAACACCGGGGAGCTGTTTTTT. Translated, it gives CASSLTGGIFLLNTGELFF.

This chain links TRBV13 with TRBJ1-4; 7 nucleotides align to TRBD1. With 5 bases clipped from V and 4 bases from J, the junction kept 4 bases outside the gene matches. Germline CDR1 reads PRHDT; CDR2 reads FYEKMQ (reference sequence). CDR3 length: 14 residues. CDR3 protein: CASSQGTDNEKLFF. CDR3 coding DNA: TGTGCCAGCAGCCAGGGGACAGATAATGAAAAACTGTTTTTT.

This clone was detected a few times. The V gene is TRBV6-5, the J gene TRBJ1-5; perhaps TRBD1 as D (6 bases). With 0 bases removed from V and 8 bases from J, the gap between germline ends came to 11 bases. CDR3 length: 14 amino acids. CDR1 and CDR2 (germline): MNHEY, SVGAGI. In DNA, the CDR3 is TGTGCCAGCAGTTACTCAGGTACAGGGAAGCCCCAGCATTTT. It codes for CASSYSGTGKPQHF.

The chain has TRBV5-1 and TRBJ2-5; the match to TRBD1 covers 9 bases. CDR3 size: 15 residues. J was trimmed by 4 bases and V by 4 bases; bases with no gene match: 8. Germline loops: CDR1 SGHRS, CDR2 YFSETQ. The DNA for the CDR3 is TGCGCCAGCAGCGTCGGACAGGGGAGAAGAGAGACCCAGTACTTC. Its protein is CASSVGQGRRETQYF.

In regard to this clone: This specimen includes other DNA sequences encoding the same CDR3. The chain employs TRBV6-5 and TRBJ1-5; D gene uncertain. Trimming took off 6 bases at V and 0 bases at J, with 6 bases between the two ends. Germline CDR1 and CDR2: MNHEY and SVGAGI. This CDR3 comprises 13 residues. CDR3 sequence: CASRRDSNQPQHF. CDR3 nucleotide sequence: TGTGCCAGCAGGAGGGATAGCAATCAGCCCCAGCATTTT.

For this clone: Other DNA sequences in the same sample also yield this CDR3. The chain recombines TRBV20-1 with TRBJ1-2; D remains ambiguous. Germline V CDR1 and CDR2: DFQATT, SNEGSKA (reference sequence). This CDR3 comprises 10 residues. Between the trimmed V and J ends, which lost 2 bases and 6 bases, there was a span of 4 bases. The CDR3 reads CSARRDGYTF. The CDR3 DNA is TGCAGTGCTAGACGAGATGGCTACACCTTC.

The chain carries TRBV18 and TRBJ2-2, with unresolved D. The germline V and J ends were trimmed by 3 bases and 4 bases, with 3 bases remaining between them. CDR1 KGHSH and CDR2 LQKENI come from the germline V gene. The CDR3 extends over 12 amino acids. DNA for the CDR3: TGTGCCAGCTCACCGGCCACCGGGGAGCTGTTTTTT. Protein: CASSPATGELFF.

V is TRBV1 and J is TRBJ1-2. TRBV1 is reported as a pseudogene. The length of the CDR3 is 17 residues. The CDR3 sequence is CTSSPYSVRRFFYGYTF. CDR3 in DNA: TGCACCAGCAGCCCCTATTCCGTGCGCCGTTTTTTCTATGGCTACACCTTC.